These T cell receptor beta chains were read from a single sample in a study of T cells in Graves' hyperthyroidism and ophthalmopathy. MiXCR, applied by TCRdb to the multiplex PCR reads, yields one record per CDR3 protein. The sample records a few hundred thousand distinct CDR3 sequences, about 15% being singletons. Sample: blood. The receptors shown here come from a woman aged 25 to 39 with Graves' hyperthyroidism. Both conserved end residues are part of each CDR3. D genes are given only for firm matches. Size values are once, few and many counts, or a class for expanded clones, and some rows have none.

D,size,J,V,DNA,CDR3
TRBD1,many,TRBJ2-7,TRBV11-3,TGTGCCAGCAGCTTCAGACAGGGTTTGGGCGAGCAGTACTTC,CASSFRQGLGEQYF
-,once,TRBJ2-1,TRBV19,TGTGCCAGTAGTGGGCAGGGGGGCCTCTACAATAAGCAGTTCTTC,CASSGQGGLYNKQFF
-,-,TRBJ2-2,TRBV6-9,TGTGCCAGCAGTTTTCTTAGGACTGTAGTCCCGAACACCGGGGAGCTGTTTTTT,CASSFLRTVVPNTGELFF
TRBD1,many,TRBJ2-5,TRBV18,TGTGCCAGCTCACCACGCAGGGGGCCAGAGACCCAGTACTTC,CASSPRRGPETQYF
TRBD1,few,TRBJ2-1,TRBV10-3,TGTGCCATCACTTCCTCTCCGGGACAGGGGGTATACAATGAGCAGTTCTTC,CAITSSPGQGVYNEQFF
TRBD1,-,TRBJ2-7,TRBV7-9,TGTGCCAGCAGCGTGACAGGGCCCTACGAGCAGTACTTC,CASSVTGPYEQYF
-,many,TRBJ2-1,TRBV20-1,TGCAGTGCTAGCAGGAACCAGGGGTCCAATGAGCAGTTCTTC,CSASRNQGSNEQFF
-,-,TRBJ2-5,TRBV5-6,TGTGCCAGCAGCTTAGGACAGCTCCAAGAGACCCGGTACTTC,CASSLGQLQETRYF
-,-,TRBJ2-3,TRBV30,TGTGCCTGGAGTGCGAGATCCTTTCGGACAGATACGCAGTATTTT,CAWSARSFRTDTQYF
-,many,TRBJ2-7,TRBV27,TGTGCCAGCAGGGCTTTTACTAGCTACGAGCAGTACTTC,CASRAFTSYEQYF
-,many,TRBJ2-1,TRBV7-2,TGTGCCAGCAGTTTTGACCGGGACTCCTACAATGAGCAGTTCTTC,CASSFDRDSYNEQFF
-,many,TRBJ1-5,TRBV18,TGTGCCAGCTCACCCCCGGGGGGGCCCCAGCATTTT,CASSPPGGPQHF
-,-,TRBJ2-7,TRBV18,TGTGCCAGCTCTGCACCTCTAGACAGCAGGGACGAGCAGTACTTC,CASSAPLDSRDEQYF
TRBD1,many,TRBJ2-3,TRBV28,TGTGCCAGCAGAGAGACAGGGCCGGGAGATACGCAGTATTTT,CASRETGPGDTQYF
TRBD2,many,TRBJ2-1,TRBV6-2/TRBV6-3,TGTGCCAGCAATAGACTAGCGGGAGCTTACAATGAGCAGTTCTTC,CASNRLAGAYNEQFF
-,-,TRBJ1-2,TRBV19,TGTGCCAGTAGTATTGGACAGAGATATGGCTACACCTTC,CASSIGQRYGYTF
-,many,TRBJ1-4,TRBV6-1,TGTGCCAGCAGTGAGGCACAGGTAACCCTCCTGGCTGATGAAAAACTGTTTTTT,CASSEAQVTLLADEKLFF
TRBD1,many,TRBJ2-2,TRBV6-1,TGTGCCAGCGACGACCAGGGGGTCAGGACCGGGGAGCTGTTTTTT,CASDDQGVRTGELFF
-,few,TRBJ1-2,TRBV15,TGTGCCACCAGCAGGGAACAGGGAAATTACTATGGCTACACCTTC,CATSREQGNYYGYTF
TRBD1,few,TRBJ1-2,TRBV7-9,TGTGCCAGCAGCTTAGCCACACAGGGGGACTATGGCTACACCTTC,CASSLATQGDYGYTF
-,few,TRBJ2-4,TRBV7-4,TGTGCCAGCAGCTTAGCGTTATTTCCACCGGGACACCGAGCCAAAAACATTCAGTACTTC,CASSLALFPPGHRAKNIQYF
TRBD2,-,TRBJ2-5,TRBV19,TGTGCCAGTCGACTAGCGGGGCAAGAGACCCAGTACTTC,CASRLAGQETQYF
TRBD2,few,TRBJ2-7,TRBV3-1,TGTGCCAGCAGCCAAGATATAGCCCCAGCTAGCGGGAGTACCTACGAGCAGTACTTC,CASSQDIAPASGSTYEQYF
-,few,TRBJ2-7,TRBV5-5,TGTGCCAGCAGCACGTTAGCTGGTAACGAGCAGTACTTC,CASSTLAGNEQYF
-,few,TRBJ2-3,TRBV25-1,TGTGCCAGCAGTGAATATCGGGGCACAGATACGCAGTATTTT,CASSEYRGTDTQYF
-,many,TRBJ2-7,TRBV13,TGTGCCACCAGGGGGTCTAGCGGATCCTACGAGCAGTACTTC,CATRGSSGSYEQYF
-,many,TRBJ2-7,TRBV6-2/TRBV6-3,TGTGCCAGCAGGCCTGGACCTGGGCGGATCGTCCACGAGCAGTACTTC,CASRPGPGRIVHEQYF
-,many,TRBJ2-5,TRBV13,TGTGCCAGCAGCCTGTTCAGGGGGACCCAGTACTTC,CASSLFRGTQYF
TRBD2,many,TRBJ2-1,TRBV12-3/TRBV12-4,TGTGCCAGCAGTTGGGGCGGGAGGATAATCAATGAGCAGTTCTTC,CASSWGGRIINEQFF
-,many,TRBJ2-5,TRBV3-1,TGTGCCAGCAGCCTCCGGGACCCATTTCAAGAGACCCAGTACTTC,CASSLRDPFQETQYF
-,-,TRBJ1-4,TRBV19,TGTGCGAGGAGGACATCGAATGAAAAACTGTTTTTT,CARRTSNEKLFF
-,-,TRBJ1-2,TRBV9,TGTGCCAGCAGCCTGGGCCGTAACGGCCCCCTCTATGGCTACACCTTC,CASSLGRNGPLYGYTF
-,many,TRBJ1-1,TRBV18,TGTGCCAGCTCACCACTGACAGGCCAGAACACTGAAGCTTTCTTT,CASSPLTGQNTEAFF
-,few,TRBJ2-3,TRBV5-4,TGTGCCAGCAAAAGAGGGGGGGGCCTTAGCACAGATACGCAGTATTTT,CASKRGGGLSTDTQYF
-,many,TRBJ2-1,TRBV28,TGTGCCAGCACGTTCGGGAGTCCCTACAATGAGCAGTTCTTC,CASTFGSPYNEQFF
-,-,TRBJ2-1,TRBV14,TGTGCCAGCAGCCCCCCGGGCCATTCCTACAATGAGCAGTTCTTC,CASSPPGHSYNEQFF
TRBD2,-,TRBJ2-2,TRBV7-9,TGTGCCAGCAGCTTACCCTTAGCTAGCGGGGCGACGAACACCGGGGAGCTGTTTTTT,CASSLPLASGATNTGELFF
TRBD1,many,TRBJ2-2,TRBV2,TGTGCCAGCAGTGAAGAAGGGACAGGGATAACCGGGGAGCTGTTTTTT,CASSEEGTGITGELFF
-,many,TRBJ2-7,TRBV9,TGTGCCAGCAGCGTAGATCTTAGCGGCTCCTACGAGCAGTACTTC,CASSVDLSGSYEQYF
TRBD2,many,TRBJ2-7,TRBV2,TGTGCCAGCAGGCCTAGCGGGACCCCCTACGAGCAGTACTTC,CASRPSGTPYEQYF
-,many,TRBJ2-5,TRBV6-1,TGTGCCAGCAGTTACGCAGGGCAAGAGACCCAGTACTTC,CASSYAGQETQYF
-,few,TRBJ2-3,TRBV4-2,TGTGCCAGCAGCCAGGGAGCGGAGTCCCTAGATACGCAGTATTTT,CASSQGAESLDTQYF
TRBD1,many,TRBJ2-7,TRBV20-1,TGCAGTGCCAGAGGGGGCTTGGACTACGAGCAGTACTTC,CSARGGLDYEQYF
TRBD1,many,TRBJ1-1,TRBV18,TGTGCCAGCTCCCTACAGGGGTCTACGAACACTGAAGCTTTCTTT,CASSLQGSTNTEAFF